A single sample is the source of the 2 T cell receptor beta chains below, sequenced in a study of identical twins. MiXCR was run by TCRdb on the 5' RACE reads, yielding one entry per CDR3 protein. The profile covers some 1,600,000 distinct CDR3 sequences, with about 32% appearing a single time and 0.27% taken by the ten largest. The sample was cord blood. These receptors were collected from a newborn girl in good health.

The sample holds one count of this clonotype. V usage is TRBV25-1 and J usage is TRBJ2-7; D gene uncertain. V was clipped by 4 bases and J by 3 bases, with 13 bases between them. The CDR3 has 14 amino acids. From germline, CDR1 is MGHDK and CDR2 SYGVNS. The CDR3 DNA reads as TGTGCCAGCAGTGCGATCGAAGGGCGCTACGAGCAGTACTTC. Amino acids: CASSAIEGRYEQYF.

The rearrangement links TRBV2 to TRBJ1-4; 8 bases are a match to TRBD1. The V gene end was trimmed by 4 bases and the J gene end by 7 bases; junction bases not matched to a gene: 17. CDR3 length equals 18 residues. Germline CDR1 SNHLY, CDR2 FYNNEI. The DNA for the CDR3 is TGTGCCAGCAGTGCGACAGGGGTATCCCTTGCTGGCCCTGAAAAACTGTTTTTT. Translation gives CASSATGVSLAGPEKLFF.